This TCR beta chain was profiled in a study of blood T cells in healthy people across ages. V lost 3 bases and J lost 1, with 10 bases in between. CDR1 is SGDLS and CDR2 is YYNGEE in the germline V gene. CDR3 length: 14 amino acids. This clonotype came up a few times. As yet, its antigen is unknown. Study observations and caveats: Naive and antigen-experienced cells were not separated, limiting conclusive comparison. In long-lived donors, naive CD4+ cell counts and diversity exceeded those of aged donors.

Through a sample-barcoded 5' primer and a J-beta primer mix, a second PCR was run for roughly 6 to 11 cycles. Each cDNA molecule received a tag from a template-switch adaptor that had 12 random nucleotides. TCRdb independently ran MiXCR on the 5' RACE reads; one entry per CDR3 protein. Of roughly 680,000 distinct CDR3 sequences in the sample, around 50% were seen once. Peripheral blood from each donor was collected in a volume of 8.5 to 10 milliliters. The chain employs TRBV9 and TRBJ1-1; possible D gene TRBD1, 5 bases. The receptor was isolated from a woman aged 80 or over in good health. The sample taken for sequencing was blood. CDR3 region: CASSAGTANTEAFF. CDR3 DNA sequence: TGTGCCAGCAGCGCCGGGACGGCGAACACTGAAGCTTTCTTT. Supplemented by reference TRBV9 and TRBJ1-1, the full variable domain reads DSGVTQTPKHLITATGQRVTLRCSPRSGDLSVYWYQQSLDQGLQFLIQYYNGEERAKGNILERFSAQQFPDLHSELNLSSLELGDSALYFCASSAGTANTEAFFGQGTRLTVV.